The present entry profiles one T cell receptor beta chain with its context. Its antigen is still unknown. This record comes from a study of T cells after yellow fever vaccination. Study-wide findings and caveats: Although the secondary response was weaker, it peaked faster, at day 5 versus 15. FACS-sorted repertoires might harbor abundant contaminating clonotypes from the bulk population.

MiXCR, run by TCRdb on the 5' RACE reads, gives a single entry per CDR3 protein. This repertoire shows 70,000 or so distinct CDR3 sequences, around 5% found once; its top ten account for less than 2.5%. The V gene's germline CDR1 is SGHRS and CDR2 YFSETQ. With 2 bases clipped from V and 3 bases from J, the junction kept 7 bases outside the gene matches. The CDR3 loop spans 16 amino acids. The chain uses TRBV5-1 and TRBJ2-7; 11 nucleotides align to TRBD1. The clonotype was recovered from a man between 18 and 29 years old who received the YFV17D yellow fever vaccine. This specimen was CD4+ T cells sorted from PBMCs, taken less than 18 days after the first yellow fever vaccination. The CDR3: CASSFRTGQGGYEQYF. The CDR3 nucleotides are TGCGCCAGCAGCTTCCGGACGGGACAGGGGGGCTACGAGCAGTACTTC.